The 14 T cell receptor beta chains given below trace back to one sample, sequenced in a study of T cells in Graves' hyperthyroidism and ophthalmopathy. RNA transcripts were the template for amplifying TCR beta CDR3 regions. A set of HTBI primers served as the primers for a first-round RT-PCR of the TCR CDR3. TCRdb used MiXCR to reprocess the multiplex PCR reads, holding one entry per CDR3 protein. This sample has some 440,000 distinct CDR3 sequences, with 15% to 18% found just once. The sample was blood. All receptors come from a woman younger than 30 with Graves' hyperthyroidism.

Of note for this clonotype: A much larger clone lies one base from this, so it may be a read error. The J gene is TRBJ2-2, the V gene TRBV24-1; TRBD1 agrees at 8 bases. Germline V gene data show CDR1 as KGHDR and CDR2 as SFDVKD. This CDR3 is built from 14 residues. Written as DNA, the CDR3 is TGTGGCACCCTACCCGGACAGGGAACCGGGGAGCTGTTTTTT. It specifies CGTLPGQGTGELFF.

This clonotype was seen only a few times. The chain has TRBV5-1 and TRBJ2-7, with 7 bases that match TRBD1. This CDR3 comprises 15 residues. J lost 6 bases, V lost 4 bases, and 13 bases had no gene match. Germline assignment: CDR1 SGHRS and CDR2 YFSETQ. In DNA, the CDR3 is TGCGCCAGCAGCCTTATGACAGGGTTAAGGGCCGAGCAGTACTTC. It yields the protein CASSLMTGLRAEQYF.

This clonotype was counted at least ten times. The rearrangement joins TRBV4-1 to TRBJ2-6, with D possibly being TRBD2 (5 bases). CDR3 length: 17 residues. Trimming pared 2 bases from V and 0 bases from J, leaving 11 bases between. CDR1 MGHRA and CDR2 YSYEKL come from the germline V gene. CDR3 bases: TGCGCCAGCAGCCAATATTCGGGATACTCTGGGGCCAACGTCCTGACTTTC. This translates into CASSQYSGYSGANVLTF.

This clonotype was recorded at least ten times. The rearrangement joins TRBV2 to TRBJ2-1, with 9 bases aligning to TRBD2. CDR1 is SNHLY, CDR2 FYNNEI, per germline. The CDR3 has 18 residues. V lost 6 bases to trimming and J lost 3 bases; unmatched junction nucleotides: 15. The CDR3, as DNA: TGTGCCAGCAGCGGGGGGGCTAGCGGGGCGCGTTACTACAATGAGCAGTTCTTC. This gives the protein CASSGGASGARYYNEQFF.

This clonotype has a handful of counts. The V and J genes are TRBV9 and TRBJ2-3; 12 bases are shared with TRBD1. The ends lost 0 bases at V and 5 bases at J; junction bases unmatched: 1. The germline V gene encodes CDR1 SGDLS and CDR2 YYNGEE. This CDR3 region has 15 residues. CDR3 DNA sequence: TGTGCCAGCAGCGTAGGGGACAGGGGGCAAGATACGCAGTATTTT. Its protein product is CASSVGDRGQDTQYF.

Many counts were recorded for this clonotype. The V call is TRBV7-3, the J call TRBJ2-3; 7 nucleotides line up with TRBD2. The V segment lost 2 bases and the J segment 4 bases; nucleotides outside the gene matches: 9. Germline V lookup: CDR1 SGHTA, CDR2 FQGTGA. The CDR3 sequence is 16 residues long. The CDR3: CASSLLDREASDTQYF. CDR3 sequence (DNA): TGTGCCAGCAGCTTATTGGATCGGGAGGCCTCAGATACGCAGTATTTT. Filled out from reference TRBV7-3 and TRBJ2-3, the complete variable domain reads GAGVSQTPSNKVTEKGKYVELRCDPISGHTALYWYRQSLGQGPEFLIYFQGTGAADDSGLPNDRFFAVRPEGSVSTLKIQRTERGDSAVYLCASSLLDREASDTQYFGPGTRLTVL.

The rearrangement joins TRBV20-1 to TRBJ1-4; D is unresolved. V lost 1 base to trimming and J lost 4 bases, with 16 bases between them. The CDR3 has 16 residues. Germline V gene data show CDR1 as DFQATT and CDR2 as SNEGSKA (reference sequence). CDR3 sequence reads: CSARGVSGRLNEKLFF. The CDR3 bases are TGCAGTGCTAGAGGGGTATCGGGGAGGCTTAATGAAAAACTGTTTTTT.

This clonotype was seen at least ten times. This rearrangement joins TRBV24-1 to TRBJ1-5; 8 bases map to TRBD1. With 2 bases clipped from V and 5 bases from J, the junction kept 7 bases outside the gene matches. The CDR3 contains 16 residues. CDR1 is KGHDR, CDR2 SFDVKD, per germline. DNA of the CDR3: TGTGCCACCAGTGATTCGAGACAGGGGACGGATCAGCCCCAGCATTTT. Translation: CATSDSRQGTDQPQHF.

The sample holds many counts of this clonotype. The CDR3 nucleotides read TGTGCCACCAGCAGAGATCGGCGCGGGGGGGCCTCAGATACGCAGTATTTT. It yields the protein CATSRDRRGGASDTQYF. The chain recombines TRBV15 with TRBJ2-3, with 9 bases identical to TRBD2. The V gene end was trimmed by 0 bases and the J gene end by 4 bases; junction bases not matched to a gene: 8. The CDR3 is 17 amino acids. CDR1 is LNHNV, CDR2 YYDKDF, per germline (reference sequence).

The V and J genes are TRBV5-5 and TRBJ2-5, with D perhaps TRBD2 (6 bases). The CDR3 has 13 residues. Germline V gives CDR1 SGHKS, CDR2 YYEKEE (reference sequence). Trimming left V 8 bases short and J 4 bases short, with 15 bases between. CDR3 sequence reads: CARSLQEGETQYF. In DNA, the CDR3 is TGTGCCAGAAGTCTTCAGGAGGGAGAGACCCAGTACTTC.

The rearrangement links TRBV5-5 to TRBJ1-2; D gene unclear. The CDR3 is 14 residues long. Trimming took off 0 bases at V and 7 bases at J, with 13 bases between the two ends. The germline V gene encodes CDR1 SGHKS and CDR2 YYEKEE (reference sequence). The CDR3 protein is CASSLAPDSGGYTF. DNA for the CDR3: TGTGCCAGCAGCTTGGCCCCGGACTCAGGTGGCTACACCTTC.

At least ten counts were recorded for this clonotype. V is TRBV6-6 and J is TRBJ1-6; the D is unclear. V lost 0 bases, J lost 6 bases, and 0 bases lay in between. Per germline, CDR1 MNHNY and CDR2 SVGAGI (reference sequence). The CDR3 totals 12 residues. The CDR3 DNA follows: TGTGCCAGCAGTTACTCTAATTCACCCCTCCACTTT. Protein product: CASSYSNSPLHF.

This clonotype came up many times. V and J are TRBV13 and TRBJ2-7; 8 positions match TRBD2. Germline CDR1 and CDR2: PRHDT and FYEKMQ (reference sequence). Trimming cost V 1 base and J 6 bases; bases outside gene matches: 11. This CDR3 is 16 amino acids long. The CDR3 DNA sequence: TGTGCCAGCAGCTTAGATCTGGGCACGGGGGGGGGCGAGCAGTACTTC. Translating it yields CASSLDLGTGGGEQYF.

This chain's CDR3 is CATRGQTSGANVLTF. CDR3 DNA sequence: TGTGCCACCCGGGGACAGACCTCTGGGGCCAACGTCCTGACTTTC. The rearrangement links TRBV10-3 to TRBJ2-6; 7 bases map to TRBD1. The CDR3 is made up of 15 amino acids. Germline lookup yields CDR1 ENHRY and CDR2 SYGVKD. The V gene end was trimmed by 10 bases and the J gene end by 0 bases; junction bases not matched to a gene: 6.